The clone carrying this T cell receptor (beta chain) showed up many times. Its target is not known. Trimming took 0 bases from V and 4 from J, leaving 9 bases between them. There are 14 residues in the CDR3. The germline CDR1 and CDR2 sequences are MNHNS and SASEGT. Genomic DNA constituted the template upon which TCR beta VDJ and CDR3 profiling was performed. MiXCR, applied by TCRdb to the reads, yields one record per CDR3 protein. This sample has around 190,000 distinct CDR3 sequences, with less than 65% found just once. The sample comes from a study of CD8+CD57+ T cells in acquired aplastic anemia. Study-level information: The DNA of sorted CD4+ and CD8+ cells averaged 3.2 ug. Read counts for CD4+ cells (from healthy donors) averaged roughly 10 million.

Study results and limitations: Overlapping CD8+ CDR3 repertoires of patients and controls contained under 35 shared sequences. A significant difference in CD8+ Simpson's diversity between patients and controls was not found.

This chain joins TRBV6-1 and TRBJ1-1; D not certain. The sequence derives from a human donor in good health, serving as a control. The sequencing sample was made of sorted CD4+, CD8+, or CD8+CD57+ T cells (not recorded which) from PBMCs. This CDR3 reads CASSEAPGTTEAFF. DNA for the CDR3: TGTGCCAGCAGTGAAGCGCCCGGAACCACTGAAGCTTTCTTT.